This T cell receptor beta chain was documented in a study of blood T cell repertoires in COVID-19. As for the study in general: Some COVID-19 samples were acute and others convalescent; all came from the United States, Italy and Spain.

The V gene's germline CDR1 is DFQATT and CDR2 SNEGSKA (reference sequence). CDR3 size: 15 residues. V shed 3 bases and J shed 0 bases, with 12 bases lying between them. Patients at the Seattle site were enrolled during active infection and followed longitudinally. TCRdb keeps only in-frame clones here, not all; method: immunoSEQ multiplex PCR. The sample carries around 400,000 clones, about 90% recorded once. The origin of this receptor is a woman in her fifties or sixties with COVID-19, enrolled during active disease. The J gene is TRBJ2-4, the V gene TRBV20-1; D is perhaps TRBD2 (6 bases). The specimen was peripheral blood. The DNA of the CDR3 is TGCAGTGCTAGTGAACGGGGACTAGCCAAAAACATTCAGTACTTC. Protein: CSASERGLAKNIQYF.